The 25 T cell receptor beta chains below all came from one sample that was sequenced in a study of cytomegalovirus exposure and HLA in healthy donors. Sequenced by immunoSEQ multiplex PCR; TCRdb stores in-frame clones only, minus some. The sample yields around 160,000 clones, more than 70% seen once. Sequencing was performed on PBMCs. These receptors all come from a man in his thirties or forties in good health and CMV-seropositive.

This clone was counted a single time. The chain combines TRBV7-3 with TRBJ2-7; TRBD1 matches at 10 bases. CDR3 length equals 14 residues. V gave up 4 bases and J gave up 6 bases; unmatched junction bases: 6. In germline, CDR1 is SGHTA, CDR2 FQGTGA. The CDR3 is CASSSTGGFGEQYF. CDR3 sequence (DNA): TGTGCCAGCAGCTCGACAGGGGGCTTTGGCGAGCAGTACTTC.

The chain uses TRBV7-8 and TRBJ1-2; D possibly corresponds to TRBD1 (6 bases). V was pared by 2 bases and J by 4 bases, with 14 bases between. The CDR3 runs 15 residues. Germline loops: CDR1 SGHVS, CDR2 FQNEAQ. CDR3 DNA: TGTGCCAGCAGCTTATTGACCAGGGGTATCTATGGCTACACCTTC. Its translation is CASSLLTRGIYGYTF. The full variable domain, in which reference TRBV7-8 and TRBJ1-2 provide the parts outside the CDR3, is GAGVSQSPRYKVAKRGQDVALRCDPISGHVSLFWYQQALGQGPEFLTYFQNEAQLDKSGLPSDRFFAERPEGSVSTLKIQRTQQEDSAVYLCASSLLTRGIYGYTFGSGTRLTVV.

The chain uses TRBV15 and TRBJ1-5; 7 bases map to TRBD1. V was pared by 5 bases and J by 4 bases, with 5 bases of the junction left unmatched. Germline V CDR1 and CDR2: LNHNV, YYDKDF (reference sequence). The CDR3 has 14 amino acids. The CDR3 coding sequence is TGTGCCACCAGCCTCGGACAGGAAAATCAGCCCCAGCATTTT. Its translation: CATSLGQENQPQHF.

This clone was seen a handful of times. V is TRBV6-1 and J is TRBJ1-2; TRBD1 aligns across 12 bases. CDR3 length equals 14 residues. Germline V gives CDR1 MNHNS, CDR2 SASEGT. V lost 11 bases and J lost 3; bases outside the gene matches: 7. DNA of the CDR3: TGTGCCTCCCAAGGGACAGGGGGCGACTATGGCTACACCTTC. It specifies CASQGTGGDYGYTF.

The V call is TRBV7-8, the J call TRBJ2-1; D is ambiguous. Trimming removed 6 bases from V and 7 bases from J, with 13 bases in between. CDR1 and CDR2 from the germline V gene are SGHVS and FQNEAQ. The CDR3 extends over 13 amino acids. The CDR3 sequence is CASSLSTLNEQFF. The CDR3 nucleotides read TGTGCCAGCAGTCTCTCTACCTTGAATGAGCAGTTCTTC.

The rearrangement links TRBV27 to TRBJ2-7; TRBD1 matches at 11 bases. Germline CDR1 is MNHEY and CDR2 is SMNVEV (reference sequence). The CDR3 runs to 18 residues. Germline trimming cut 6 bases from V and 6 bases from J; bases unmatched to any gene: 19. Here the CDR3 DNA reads TGTGCCAGCAGCCGCCGCGTCAGGACAGGGGGCCTAATAGCCGAGCAGTACTTC. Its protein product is CASSRRVRTGGLIAEQYF.

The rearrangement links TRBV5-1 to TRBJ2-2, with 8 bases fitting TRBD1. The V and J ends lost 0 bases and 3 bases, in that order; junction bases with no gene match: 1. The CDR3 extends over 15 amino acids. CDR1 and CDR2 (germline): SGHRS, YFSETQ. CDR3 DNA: TGCGCCAGCAGCTTGGCGACAGGGGACACCGGGGAGCTGTTTTTT. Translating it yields CASSLATGDTGELFF.

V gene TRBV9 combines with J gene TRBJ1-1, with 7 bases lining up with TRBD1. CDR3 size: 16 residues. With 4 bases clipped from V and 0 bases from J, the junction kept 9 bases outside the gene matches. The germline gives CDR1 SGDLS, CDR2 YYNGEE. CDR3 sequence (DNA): TGTGCCAGCAGCCCAGATGGGACAGACTTGAACACTGAAGCTTTCTTT. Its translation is CASSPDGTDLNTEAFF.

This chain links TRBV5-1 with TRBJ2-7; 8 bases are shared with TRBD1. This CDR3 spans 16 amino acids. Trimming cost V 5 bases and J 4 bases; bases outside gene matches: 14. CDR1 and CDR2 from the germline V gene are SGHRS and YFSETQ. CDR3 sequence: CASSLPPGQAIYEQYF. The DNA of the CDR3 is TGCGCCAGCAGTCTTCCCCCGGGACAGGCGATATACGAGCAGTACTTC.

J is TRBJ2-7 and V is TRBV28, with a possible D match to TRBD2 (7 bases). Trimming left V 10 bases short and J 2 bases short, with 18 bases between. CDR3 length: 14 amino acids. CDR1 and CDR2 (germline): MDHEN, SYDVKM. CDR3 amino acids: CATKGGKGAYEQYF. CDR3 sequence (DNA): TGTGCCACAAAGGGGGGGAAGGGCGCCTACGAGCAGTACTTC. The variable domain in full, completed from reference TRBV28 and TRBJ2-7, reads DVKVTQSSRYLVKRTGEKVFLECVQDMDHENMFWYRQDPGLGLRLIYFSYDVKMKEKGDIPEGYSVSREKKERFSLILESASTNQTSMYLCATKGGKGAYEQYFGPGTRLTVT.

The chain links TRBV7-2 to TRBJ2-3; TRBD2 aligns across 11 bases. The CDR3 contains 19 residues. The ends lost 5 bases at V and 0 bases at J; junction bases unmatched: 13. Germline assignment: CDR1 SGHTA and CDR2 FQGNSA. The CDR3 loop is CASSLRVASGGRSTDTQYF. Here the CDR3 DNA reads TGTGCCAGCAGCCTTAGGGTGGCTAGCGGGGGGCGGAGCACAGATACGCAGTATTTT.

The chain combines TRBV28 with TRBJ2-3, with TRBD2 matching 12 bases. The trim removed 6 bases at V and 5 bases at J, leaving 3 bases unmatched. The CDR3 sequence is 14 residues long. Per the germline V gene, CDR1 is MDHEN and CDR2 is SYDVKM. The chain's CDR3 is CASRLAGGGDTQYF. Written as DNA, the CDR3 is TGTGCCAGCAGACTAGCGGGAGGCGGAGATACGCAGTATTTT.

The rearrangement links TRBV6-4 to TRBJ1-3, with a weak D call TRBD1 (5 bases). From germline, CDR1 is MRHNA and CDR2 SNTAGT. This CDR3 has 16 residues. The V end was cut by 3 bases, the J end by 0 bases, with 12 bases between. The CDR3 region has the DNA TGTGCCAGCAGTGAGACAGATTCTCACTCTGGAAACACCATATATTTT. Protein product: CASSETDSHSGNTIYF.

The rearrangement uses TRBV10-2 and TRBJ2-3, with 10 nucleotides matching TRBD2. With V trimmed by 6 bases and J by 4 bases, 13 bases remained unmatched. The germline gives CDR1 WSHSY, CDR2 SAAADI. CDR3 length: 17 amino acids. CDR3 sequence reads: CASRPPSGGRDSDTQYF. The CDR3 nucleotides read TGCGCCAGCAGACCGCCTAGCGGGGGCCGAGATTCAGATACGCAGTATTTT.

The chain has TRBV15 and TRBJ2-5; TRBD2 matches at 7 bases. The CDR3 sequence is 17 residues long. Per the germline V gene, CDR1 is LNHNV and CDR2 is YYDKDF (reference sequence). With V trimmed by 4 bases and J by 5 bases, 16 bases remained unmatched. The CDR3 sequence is CATSTPNEGLDRETQYF. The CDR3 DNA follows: TGTGCCACCAGCACGCCAAACGAAGGACTAGATCGGGAGACCCAGTACTTC. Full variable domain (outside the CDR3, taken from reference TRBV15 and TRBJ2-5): DAMVIQNPRYQVTQFGKPVTLSCSQTLNHNVMYWYQQKSSQAPKLLFHYYDKDFNNEADTPDNFQSRRPNTSFCFLDIRSPGLGDTAMYLCATSTPNEGLDRETQYFGPGTRLLVL.

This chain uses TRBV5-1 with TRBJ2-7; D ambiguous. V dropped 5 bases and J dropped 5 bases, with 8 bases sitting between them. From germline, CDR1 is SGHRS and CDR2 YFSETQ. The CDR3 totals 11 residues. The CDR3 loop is CASRLENEQYF. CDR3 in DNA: TGCGCCAGCAGGCTTGAGAACGAGCAGTACTTC. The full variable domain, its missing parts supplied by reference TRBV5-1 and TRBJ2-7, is KAGVTQTPRYLIKTRGQQVTLSCSPISGHRSVSWYQQTPGQGLQFLFEYFSETQRNKGNFPGRFSGRQFSNSRSEMNVSTLELGDSALYLCASRLENEQYFGPGTRLTVT.

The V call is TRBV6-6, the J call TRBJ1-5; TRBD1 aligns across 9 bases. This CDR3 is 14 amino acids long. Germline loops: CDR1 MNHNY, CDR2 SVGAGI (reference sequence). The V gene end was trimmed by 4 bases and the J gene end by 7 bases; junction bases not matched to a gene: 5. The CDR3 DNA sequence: TGTGCCAGCAGTTTTGGGACAGGGAGACAGCCCCAGCATTTT. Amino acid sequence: CASSFGTGRQPQHF.

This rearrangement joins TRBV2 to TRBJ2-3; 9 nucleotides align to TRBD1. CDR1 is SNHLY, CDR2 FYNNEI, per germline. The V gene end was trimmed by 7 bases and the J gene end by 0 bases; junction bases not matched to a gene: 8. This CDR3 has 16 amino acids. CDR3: CASTLNRGRSTDTQYF. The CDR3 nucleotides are TGTGCCAGCACCCTAAACAGGGGGCGTAGCACAGATACGCAGTATTTT.

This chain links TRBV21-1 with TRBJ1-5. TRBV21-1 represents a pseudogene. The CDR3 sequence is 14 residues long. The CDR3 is CASSKDPGGGPQHF. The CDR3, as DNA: TGTGCCAGCAGCAAAGATCCCGGAGGCGGGCCCCAGCATTTT.

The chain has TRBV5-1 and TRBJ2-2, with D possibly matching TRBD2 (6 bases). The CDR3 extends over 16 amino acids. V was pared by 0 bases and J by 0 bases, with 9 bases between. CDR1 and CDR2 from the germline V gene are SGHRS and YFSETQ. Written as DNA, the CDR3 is TGCGCCAGCAGCTTGGGATGGGGGGCGAACACCGGGGAGCTGTTTTTT. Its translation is CASSLGWGANTGELFF. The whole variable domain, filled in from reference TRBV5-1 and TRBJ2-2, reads KAGVTQTPRYLIKTRGQQVTLSCSPISGHRSVSWYQQTPGQGLQFLFEYFSETQRNKGNFPGRFSGRQFSNSRSEMNVSTLELGDSALYLCASSLGWGANTGELFFGEGSRLTVL.

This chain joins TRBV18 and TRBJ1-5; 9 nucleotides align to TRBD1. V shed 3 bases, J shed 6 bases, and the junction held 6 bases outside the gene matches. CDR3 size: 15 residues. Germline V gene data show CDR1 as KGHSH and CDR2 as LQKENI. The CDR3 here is CASSPLDRGPQPQHF. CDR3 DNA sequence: TGTGCCAGCTCACCCCTGGACAGGGGCCCTCAGCCCCAGCATTTT.

CDR3 loop: CASSLRSGMDEQFF. CDR3 in DNA: TGTGCCAGCAGCTTGAGAAGCGGGATGGATGAGCAGTTCTTC. The chain is built from TRBV11-3 and TRBJ2-1; 7 nucleotides match TRBD2. Germline CDR1 is SGHNT and CDR2 is YENEEA. CDR3 length: 14 residues. J gave up 8 bases and V 3 bases, and 7 bases lay outside the gene matches.

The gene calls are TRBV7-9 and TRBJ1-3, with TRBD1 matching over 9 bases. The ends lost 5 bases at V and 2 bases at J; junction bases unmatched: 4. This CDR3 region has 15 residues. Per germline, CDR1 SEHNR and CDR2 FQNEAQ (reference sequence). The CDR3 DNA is TGTGCCAGCAGCCTAGACAGGGGGGCTGGAAACACCATATATTTT. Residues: CASSLDRGAGNTIYF.

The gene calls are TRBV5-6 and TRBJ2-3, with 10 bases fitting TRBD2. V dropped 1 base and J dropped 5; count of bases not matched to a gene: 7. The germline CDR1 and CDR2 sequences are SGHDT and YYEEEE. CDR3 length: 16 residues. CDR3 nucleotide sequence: TGTGCCAGCAGCTTGATGAGCGGGGGGGCTATAGATACGCAGTATTTT. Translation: CASSLMSGGAIDTQYF.

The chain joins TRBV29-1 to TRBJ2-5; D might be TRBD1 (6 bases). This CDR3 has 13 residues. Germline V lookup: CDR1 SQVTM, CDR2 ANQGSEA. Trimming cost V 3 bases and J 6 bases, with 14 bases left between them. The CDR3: CSVEKSGDKTQYF. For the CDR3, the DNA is TGCAGCGTTGAGAAGTCAGGGGACAAGACCCAGTACTTC.